Shown below are 16 T cell receptor beta chains from a single sample sequenced in a study of vaccination and CD4 T cells after COVID-19. Time point denoted: late sampling 161 to 241 days after vaccination in three convalescent patients. Each CDR3 protein is one row after TCRdb ran MiXCR on the PCR reads. The data contain some 26,000 distinct CDR3 sequences, under 60% of them singletons. Sequenced material: CD4+ T cells from blood, taken about 7 months after SARS-CoV-2 vaccination. Receptors were obtained from a human donor who had recovered from COVID-19.

This clonotype has only a few counts. The chain recombines TRBV20-1 with TRBJ1-1, with D possibly TRBD1 on 5 matching bases. V gave up 1 base and J gave up 4 bases, with 10 bases separating them. Germline lookup yields CDR1 DFQATT and CDR2 SNEGSKA (reference sequence). The CDR3 spans 13 residues. The CDR3 nucleotides are TGCAGTGCTAGAGTAGGGACTGGCACTGAAGCTTTCTTT. As protein: CSARVGTGTEAFF.

The chain has TRBV6-5 and TRBJ2-1; either TRBD1 or TRBD2 may fit D (5 bases each). V lost 0 bases and J lost 8, with 17 bases in between. This CDR3 has 16 amino acids. Per the germline V gene, CDR1 is MNHEY and CDR2 is SVGAGI. CDR3 region: CASSYSIGASFHEQFF. CDR3 coding DNA: TGTGCCAGCAGTTACTCGATAGGGGCTAGCTTCCATGAGCAGTTCTTC.

This clonotype occurred once. For the CDR3, the DNA is TGTGCCAGCAGTGCCGCACTAAGTCAGCCCCAGCATTTT. It encodes CASSAALSQPQHF. J is TRBJ1-5 and V is TRBV2; D is unclear. Germline CDR1 reads SNHLY; CDR2 reads FYNNEI. This CDR3 contains 13 residues. The V end was cut by 4 bases, the J end by 6 bases, with 10 bases between.

This clonotype was seen a handful of times. V usage is TRBV15 and J usage is TRBJ1-2; D is unresolved. Germline V gene sequence: CDR1 LNHNV, CDR2 YYDKDF (reference sequence). V gave up 3 bases and J gave up 6 bases, with 2 bases separating them. This CDR3 has 10 residues. CDR3 nucleotides: TGTGCCACCAGCAGGGATGGCTACACCTTC. Translating gives CATSRDGYTF.

This clonotype was observed a few times. The chain recombines TRBV6-5 with TRBJ2-1, with a weak D call TRBD2 (6 bases). V was clipped by 2 bases and J by 0 bases, with 14 bases between them. The CDR3 runs to 17 residues. Germline V gene sequence: CDR1 MNHEY, CDR2 SVGAGI. The chain's CDR3 is CASSYASGLRSYNEQFF. The CDR3 nucleotides are TGTGCCAGCAGTTACGCCTCGGGACTTCGCTCCTACAATGAGCAGTTCTTC.

There are a few counts of this clonotype. The chain recombines TRBV20-1 with TRBJ2-1, with TRBD2 identical over 11 bases. J was trimmed by 8 bases and V by 6 bases; bases with no gene match: 6. This CDR3 region has 13 residues. Germline V gives CDR1 DFQATT, CDR2 SNEGSKA (reference sequence). Here the CDR3 DNA reads TGCAGTGCCGGAGGACTAGCGGGCCATGAGCAGTTCTTC. Translation gives CSAGGLAGHEQFF.

This clonotype appeared a few times. Here the CDR3 reads CAAQGAGETQYF. Here the CDR3 DNA reads TGTGCCGCCCAGGGTGCGGGGGAGACCCAGTACTTC. The V gene is TRBV10-3, the J gene TRBJ2-5, with a weak D call TRBD2 (6 bases). Trimming took 11 bases from V and 5 from J, leaving 15 bases between them. CDR1 and CDR2 (germline): ENHRY, SYGVKD. The CDR3 is 12 amino acids.

The chain employs TRBV19 and TRBJ1-3, with D possibly matching TRBD1 (5 bases). V lost 5 bases and J 0 bases, leaving 14 bases between the germline ends. The CDR3 loop spans 16 amino acids. In germline, CDR1 is LNHDA, CDR2 SQIVND (reference sequence). Written as DNA, the CDR3 is TGTGCCAGTAGTCGGCCGATCAGGGACTCTGGAAACACCATATATTTT. Protein sequence: CASSRPIRDSGNTIYF.

J is TRBJ2-1 and V is TRBV6-1; D possibly corresponds to TRBD2 (6 bases). The CDR3 sequence is 17 residues long. CDR1 and CDR2 (germline): MNHNS, SASEGT. V lost 6 bases to trimming and J lost 0 bases, with 18 bases between them. The DNA for the CDR3 is TGTGCCAGCAGCTCCACTATAGCGGAGAGCTCCTACAATGAGCAGTTCTTC. It encodes CASSSTIAESSYNEQFF.

The chain uses TRBV20-1 and TRBJ1-1; perhaps TRBD1 as D (5 bases). The CDR3 runs 14 residues. V was cut by 1 base and J by 0 bases, with 9 bases left in between. In germline, CDR1 is DFQATT, CDR2 SNEGSKA (reference sequence). In nucleotides, the CDR3 is TGCAGTGCTAGAGGGCCAGGGTTGAACACTGAAGCTTTCTTT. It yields the protein CSARGPGLNTEAFF.

The J gene is TRBJ2-3, the V gene TRBV29-1; D remains ambiguous. This CDR3 region has 16 residues. The V and J ends lost 4 bases and 4 bases respectively, with 21 bases between them. Germline V gene lookup returns CDR1 SQVTM and CDR2 ANQGSEA. The CDR3 nucleotides read TGCAGCGTTGTCCTCGATTTACCGATCATCGCAGATACGCAGTATTTT. This translates into CSVVLDLPIIADTQYF.

The chain combines TRBV2 with TRBJ1-2, with D unclear. The CDR3 extends over 14 amino acids. V lost 0 bases and J 3 bases, leaving 8 bases between the germline ends. Germline V gives CDR1 SNHLY, CDR2 FYNNEI. The CDR3 sequence: CASSEAGLDYGYTF. As DNA, the CDR3 is TGTGCCAGCAGTGAAGCAGGGTTGGACTATGGCTACACCTTC.

This clonotype has a handful of counts. The chain combines TRBV6-1 with TRBJ2-6, with D unresolved. The CDR3 runs 16 residues. Deletions cut 5 bases from V and 0 bases from J, with 11 bases between. From germline, CDR1 is MNHNS and CDR2 SASEGT. This chain's CDR3 is CASSPAALSGANVLTF. The CDR3 region has the DNA TGTGCCAGCAGTCCGGCAGCCCTCTCTGGGGCCAACGTCCTGACTTTC.

The chain carries TRBV6-2 or TRBV6-3 and TRBJ2-3; D unclear. Trimming removed 2 bases at V and 2 bases at J, with 5 bases between. Per germline, CDR1 MNHEY and CDR2 SVGEGT. The CDR3 covers 13 residues. CDR3 region: CASSYRDTDTQYF. The CDR3, as DNA: TGTGCCAGCAGTTACAGAGACACAGATACGCAGTATTTT.

Written as DNA, the CDR3 is TGTGCCAGCAGTGATCTAGCGGGAGAGATAAATGAGCAGTTCTTC. Translated, it gives CASSDLAGEINEQFF. This sequence joins TRBV6-1 and TRBJ2-1; 10 bases match TRBD2. The CDR3 is made up of 15 amino acids. After removal of 3 bases from V and 7 bases from J, the junction contained 6 bases not matched to a gene. Germline CDR1 is MNHNS and CDR2 is SASEGT.

The chain joins TRBV7-9 to TRBJ2-7; possibly TRBD1 or TRBD2 for D (5 bases each). Germline-derived CDR1 and CDR2 are SEHNR and FQNEAQ (reference sequence). V dropped 4 bases and J dropped 1 base, with 14 bases sitting between them. This CDR3 has 15 amino acids. CDR3 sequence (DNA): TGTGCCAGCAGCTACCGGGACGGCGTATCCTACGAGCAGTACTTC. This translates into CASSYRDGVSYEQYF.